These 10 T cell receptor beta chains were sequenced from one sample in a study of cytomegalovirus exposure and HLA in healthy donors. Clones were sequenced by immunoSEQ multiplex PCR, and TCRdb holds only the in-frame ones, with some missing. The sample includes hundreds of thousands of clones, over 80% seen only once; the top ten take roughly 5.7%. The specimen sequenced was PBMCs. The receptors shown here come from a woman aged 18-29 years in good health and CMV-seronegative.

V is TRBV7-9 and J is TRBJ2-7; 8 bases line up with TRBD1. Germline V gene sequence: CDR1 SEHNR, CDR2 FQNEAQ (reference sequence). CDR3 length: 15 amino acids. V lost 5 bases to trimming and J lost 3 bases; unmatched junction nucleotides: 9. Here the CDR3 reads CASSTGQAGYYEQYF. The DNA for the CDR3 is TGTGCCAGCAGCACGGGACAGGCGGGATACTACGAGCAGTACTTC.

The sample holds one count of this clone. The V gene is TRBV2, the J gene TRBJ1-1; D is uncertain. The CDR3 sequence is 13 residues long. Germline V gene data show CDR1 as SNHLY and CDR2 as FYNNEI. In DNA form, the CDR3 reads TGTTCCACGTCGGCGGCCTCGAACACTGAAGCTTTCTTT. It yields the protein CSTSAASNTEAFF.

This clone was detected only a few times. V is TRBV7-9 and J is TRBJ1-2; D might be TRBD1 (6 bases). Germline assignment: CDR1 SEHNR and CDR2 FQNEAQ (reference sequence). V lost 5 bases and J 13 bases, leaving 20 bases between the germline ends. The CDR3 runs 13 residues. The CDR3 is CASSQRDIVGGTF. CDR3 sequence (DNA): TGTGCCAGCAGCCAACGGGACATTGTAGGAGGCACCTTC.

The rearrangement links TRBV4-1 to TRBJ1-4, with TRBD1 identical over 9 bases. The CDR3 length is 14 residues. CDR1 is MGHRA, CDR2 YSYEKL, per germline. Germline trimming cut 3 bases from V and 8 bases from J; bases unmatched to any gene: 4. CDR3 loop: CASSQHRGQEKLFF. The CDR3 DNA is TGCGCCAGCAGCCAGCACAGGGGGCAGGAAAAACTGTTTTTT.

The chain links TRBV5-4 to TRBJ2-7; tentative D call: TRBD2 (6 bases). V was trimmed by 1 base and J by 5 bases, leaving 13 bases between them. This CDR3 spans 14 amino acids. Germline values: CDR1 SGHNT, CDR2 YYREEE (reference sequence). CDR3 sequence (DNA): TGTGCCAGCAGCTTGAGGAGGGCCGGAGACGAGCAGTACTTC. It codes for CASSLRRAGDEQYF. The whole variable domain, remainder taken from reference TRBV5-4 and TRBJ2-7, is ETGVTQSPTHLIKTRGQQVTLRCSSQSGHNTVSWYQQALGQGPQFIFQYYREEENGRGNFPPRFSGLQFPNYSSELNVNALELDDSALYLCASSLRRAGDEQYFGPGTRLTVT.

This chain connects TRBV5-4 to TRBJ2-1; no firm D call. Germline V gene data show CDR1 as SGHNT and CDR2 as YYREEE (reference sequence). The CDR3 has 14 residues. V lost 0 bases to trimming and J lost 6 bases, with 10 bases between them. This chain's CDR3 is CASSLVPDINEQFF. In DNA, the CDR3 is TGTGCCAGCAGCTTGGTACCGGATATCAATGAGCAGTTCTTC.

The CDR3: CASKWDTYEQYF. The CDR3 DNA follows: TGTGCCAGCAAGTGGGACACCTACGAGCAGTACTTC. This chain connects TRBV2 to TRBJ2-7, with a tentative D call TRBD1 (6 bases). This CDR3 spans 12 amino acids. The germline gives CDR1 SNHLY, CDR2 FYNNEI. With 7 bases removed from V and 2 bases from J, the gap between germline ends came to 9 bases.

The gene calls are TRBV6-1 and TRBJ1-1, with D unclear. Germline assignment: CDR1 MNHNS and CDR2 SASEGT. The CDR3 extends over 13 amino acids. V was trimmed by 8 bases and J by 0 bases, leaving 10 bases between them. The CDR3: CASATVMNTEAFF. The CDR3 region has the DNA TGTGCCAGCGCCACAGTGATGAACACTGAAGCTTTCTTT.

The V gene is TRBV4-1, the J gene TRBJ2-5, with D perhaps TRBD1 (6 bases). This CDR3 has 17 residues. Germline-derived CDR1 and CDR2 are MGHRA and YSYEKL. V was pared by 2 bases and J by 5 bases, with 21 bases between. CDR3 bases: TGCGCCAGCAGCCAACCCGACAGGACCCGCACGATTGAGACCCAGTACTTC. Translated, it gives CASSQPDRTRTIETQYF.

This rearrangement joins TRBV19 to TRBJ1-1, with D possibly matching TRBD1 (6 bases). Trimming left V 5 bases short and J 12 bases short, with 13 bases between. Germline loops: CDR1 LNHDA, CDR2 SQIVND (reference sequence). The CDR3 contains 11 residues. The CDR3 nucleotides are TGTGCCAGTAGTGGGGACATTTTGTCTTTCTTT. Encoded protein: CASSGDILSFF.